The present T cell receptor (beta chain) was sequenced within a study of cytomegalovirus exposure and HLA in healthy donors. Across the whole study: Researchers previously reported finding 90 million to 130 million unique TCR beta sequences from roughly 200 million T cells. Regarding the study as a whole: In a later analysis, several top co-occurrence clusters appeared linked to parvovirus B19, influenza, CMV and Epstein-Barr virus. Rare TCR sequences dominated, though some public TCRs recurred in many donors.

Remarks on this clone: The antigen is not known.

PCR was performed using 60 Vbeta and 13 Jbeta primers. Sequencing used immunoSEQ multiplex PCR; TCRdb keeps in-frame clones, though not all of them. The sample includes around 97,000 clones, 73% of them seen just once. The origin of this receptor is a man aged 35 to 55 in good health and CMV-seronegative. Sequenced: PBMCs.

The CDR3 reads CASSVGMSGGAVETQYF. The DNA for the CDR3 is TGTGCCAGCAGCGTAGGTATGAGCGGGGGGGCCGTTGAGACCCAGTACTTC. V usage is TRBV9 and J usage is TRBJ2-5; 10 positions agree with TRBD2. The ends lost 0 bases at V and 5 bases at J; junction bases unmatched: 10. Germline CDR1 SGDLS, CDR2 YYNGEE. The CDR3 is made up of 17 amino acids.